The clone carrying this TCR beta chain appeared many times. These data originate in a study of regulatory T cells in long-lasting Graves disease. Through Arm-PCR of CDR3 regions and iRepertoire HTBI primers, TCR beta libraries were built. TCRdb passed the multiplex PCR reads through MiXCR, listing each CDR3 protein once. The sample contains approximately 690,000 distinct CDR3 sequences, 25% to 35% of which appear only once. The CDR3 consists of 12 residues. V lost 7 bases and J 4 bases, leaving 10 bases between the germline ends. The V gene's germline CDR1 is SNHLY and CDR2 FYNNEI. Time point in this sample: persistent/refractory GD, antithyroid drugs over 5 years with positive TRAb. Following extraction of RNA from PBMCs, that RNA was used to make the TCR library.

The rearrangement joins TRBV2 to TRBJ1-2; weak D call: TRBD1 (5 bases). The sample consisted of peripheral blood mononuclear cells (PBMCs), taken when the disease was refractory, from a patient treated with antithyroid drugs. This clonotype was sampled from a female donor with Graves disease. The CDR3 bases are TGTGCCAGCAAACGCGGGGGCTATGGCTACACCTTC. Its protein is CASKRGGYGYTF.